Described below is a single T cell receptor beta chain sequence and its context. The source of the sample is a study of blood T cell repertoires in COVID-19. Trimming removed 2 bases at V and 1 base at J, with 9 bases between. From germline, CDR1 is SGHNT and CDR2 YYREEE (reference sequence). The CDR3 totals 14 residues. Only in-frame clones appear in the TCRdb table, and some are missing; sequencing was by immunoSEQ multiplex PCR. The table lists some 89,000 clones, more than 75% of them singletons. This sequence was found in a woman of 80 years or more with acute or convalescent COVID-19. V gene TRBV5-4 combines with J gene TRBJ1-1; D not resolved. Sequenced input: peripheral blood. As DNA, the CDR3 is TGTGCCAGCAGCTTAATTTTATCGAACACTGAAGCTTTCTTT. Amino acid sequence: CASSLILSNTEAFF.